This T cell receptor beta chain was sequenced during a study of shared clonotypes between healthy human individuals. Study information: Aged between 18 and 49, the donors were a couple of women and a few men.

The quantity of DNA used in unsorted PBMC replicate PCRs was around 300 ng, corresponding to tens of thousands of T cell genomes. Data came from immunoSEQ multiplex PCR; TCRdb stores just in-frame clones and leaves some out. The sample lists under 600,000 clones, 60% to 80% occurring once. This clone was found once. From germline, CDR1 is SGHRS and CDR2 YFSETQ. The CDR3 spans 14 residues. The V gene end was trimmed by 5 bases and the J gene end by 4 bases; junction bases not matched to a gene: 9. This TCR derives from a woman aged 40 to 55 in good health. Some clones in this sample may be carry-over from other donors' samples. What was sequenced was PBMCs. The gene calls are TRBV5-1 and TRBJ2-7; TRBD2 aligns across 7 bases. In DNA form, the CDR3 reads TGCGCCAGCAGAAGAGGGCTAGCGGTATACGAGCAGTACTTC. As protein: CASRRGLAVYEQYF.